This T cell receptor (beta chain) was obtained from a study of neurological immune-mediated disorders (dated by TCRdb to between 2017 and 2020). For the wider study: Of the 35 or so multiple sclerosis patients, about 30 had relapsing-remitting MS and 3 had secondary progressive MS. Peripheral blood TCR-beta repertoires from HTLV-I-associated myelopathy (HAM/TSP) patients, multiple sclerosis patients and healthy controls were compared by UMI-based sequencing. The approximately 100 TCR-beta libraries included longitudinal samples, technical triplicates and paired sorted CD4+ and CD8+ T-cell subsets alongside PBMC samples. Longitudinal HAM/TSP and healthy donors had 3 time-points each (about 3-45 month intervals). Of the roughly 68 subjects in the cohort, some 15 were HAM/TSP patients, roughly 34 were multiple sclerosis patients, and some 20 were healthy controls. Results the study describes overall, beyond this receptor: No identical CDR3 amino acid sequences were found to be shared among expanded clones across subjects, suggesting that TCR-beta repertoires were private in all groups. In a phylogenetic analysis, the repertoires of 18 out of 34 MS patients fell into a single cluster of related CDR3 sequences, pointing to a possible signature at the repertoire level. TCR clonal expansion was highest in HAM/TSP patients and lowest in MS patients, with MS patients falling below even healthy controls. No clinical or MRI features were associated with the MS cluster, and the authors said that larger cohorts are needed.

Taken with the paper, the label for time point translates to: longitudinal time-point 2. Libraries from unsorted PBMCs were made from 2 million PBMCs kept in RNAlater at -80 degrees C until RNA extraction. Multiple sclerosis patients were enrolled in a US clinical protocol under which disease progression was evaluated by magnetic resonance imaging. Peripheral blood was subjected to Ficoll-Hypaque density gradient centrifugation to isolate PBMCs, which were then cryopreserved in liquid nitrogen. This clonotype showed up many times. Its antigen remains undetermined. No qualities accompany the bases; no much larger clone lies one base away. The cysteine opens and the phenylalanine closes a CDR3 of 15 amino acids. Left in the record is the CDR3 DNA by itself, 45 bases read in frame from the first base. CDR1 and CDR2 were assigned from the germline V gene as SGHDT and YYEEEE. Trimming accounts for 2 bases at V and 3 bases at J, while the number of junction bases matched to no gene is 5.

To synthesize cDNA, template-switch 5'RACE was performed with a primer carrying a 10-nucleotide random unique molecular identifier so that each TCR transcript was tagged. Each sequencing run produced over 190 million TCR-beta sequences covering 15-18 subjects. The RNeasy kit was used to extract total RNA. Using the KAPA Real-time Library Amplification kit, TCR-beta VDJ regions were amplified with primers for the TCR constant region and the 5'RACE anchor. Sample indexes and Illumina adaptors were added in a first PCR, after which library yield was increased in a second PCR. The roughly 650 bp TCR product was size-selected on a 2% E-gel SizeSelection system after Ampure bead purification. Before pooling, library quality was checked on a Bioanalyzer, concentration was measured with Qubit, and libraries were quantified with the Kapa Library Quantification kit. An Illumina HiSeq 2500 was used to sequence the libraries paired-end at 2 x 150 bp. To increase sequence diversity, about 25-31% phiX was spiked into each library pool. Under the source paper's analysis protocol: Quality-filtered reads were processed with the UMI-based MiGEC pipeline, and over 90% of raw TCR sequences were removed by the MiGEC pipeline during error correction. IMGT germline references were used for aligning VDJ genes, and each clonotype was defined as a unique CDR3 amino acid sequence together with its V-J genes. Clonal expansion, Shannon diversity and CDR3 relatedness were evaluated with VDJtools (CalcPairwiseDistances, ClusterSamples), while phylogenetic trees were built in CLCbio workbench. Clones with at least 8 unique UMIs were defined as expanded, with this threshold being based on coefficient-of-variation modelling across technical triplicates. In-frame beta chains were kept once TCRdb had trimmed the public reads at Q25 with fastp and called clones with MiXCR. Rows with a matching CDR3 protein are joined into one entry that keeps the most common DNA and genes. TCRdb, not the authors, supplied the V and J calls. The table for this sample lists over 75,000 distinct CDR3 sequences; about 5.6% of them were counted only once. 7.9% of the sample comes from the top ten.

The clonotype was recovered from an older woman with multiple sclerosis. The sequence joins TRBV5-6 to TRBJ2-7; TRBD2 aligns with 10 central bases. Sequencing input: PBMCs. The sequenced DNA: TGTGCCAGCAGCTTCTTAGCGGGGGGCCTCTACGAGCAGTACTTC. Translation gives CASSFLAGGLYEQYF.